This TCR beta chain was captured in a study of spatial heterogeneity in lung cancer. Across the whole study: Sequences of the beta chain were consistently detected in greater numbers than alpha-chain sequences. A strong correlation was found between TCR transcript counts in tumor regions and a T cell module score derived from matched bulk RNA-seq. Findings and limits, study-wide: Tracking of ubiquitous and regional nonsynonymous mutations by counts of ubiquitous and regional expanded TCRs, respectively, was seen. Mutation tallies in tumors tracked expanded intratumoral alpha and beta TCR counts.

This clonotype was seen at least ten times. Antigen unknown. The DNA is left out, because the CDR3 cannot be placed on it with certainty; the CDR3 is given as TCRdb lists it. A single record per CDR3 protein comes from TCRdb applying MiXCR to the 5' RACE reads. The sample lists 4,500 to 6,000 distinct CDR3 sequences, around 4.8% occurring once. Sample time point: sample taken at primary tumor resection. In each case, whole RNA from tumor, nontumor lung or frozen PBMC was sequenced unsorted. 14 amino acids form the CDR3, both terminal residues included. The material sequenced was lung tumor tissue, taken at surgery. V gene TRBV21-1 combines with J gene TRBJ1-3. TRBV21-1 is reported as a pseudogene. The TCR comes from a male donor with early-stage non-small cell lung cancer. Here the CDR3 reads CASSKVGTGNTIYF.